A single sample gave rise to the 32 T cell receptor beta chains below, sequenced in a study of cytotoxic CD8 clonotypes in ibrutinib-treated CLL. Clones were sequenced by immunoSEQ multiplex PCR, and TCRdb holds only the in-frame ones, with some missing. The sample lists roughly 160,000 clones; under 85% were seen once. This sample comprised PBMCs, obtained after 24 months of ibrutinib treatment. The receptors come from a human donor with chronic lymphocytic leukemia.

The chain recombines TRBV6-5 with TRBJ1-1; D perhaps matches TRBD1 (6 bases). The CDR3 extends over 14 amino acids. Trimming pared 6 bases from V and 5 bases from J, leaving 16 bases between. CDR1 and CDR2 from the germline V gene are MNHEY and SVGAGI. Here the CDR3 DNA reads TGTGCCAGCAGGCTGACAGGTCAGTGGACTGAAGCTTTCTTT. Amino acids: CASRLTGQWTEAFF.

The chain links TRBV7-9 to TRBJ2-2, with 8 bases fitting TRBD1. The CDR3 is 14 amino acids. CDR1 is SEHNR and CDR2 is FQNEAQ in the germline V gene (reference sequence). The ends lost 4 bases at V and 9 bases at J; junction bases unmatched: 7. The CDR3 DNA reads TGTGCCAGCAGCTCGGACAGGGCGGGCCGGGAGCTGTTTTTT. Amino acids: CASSSDRAGRELFF.

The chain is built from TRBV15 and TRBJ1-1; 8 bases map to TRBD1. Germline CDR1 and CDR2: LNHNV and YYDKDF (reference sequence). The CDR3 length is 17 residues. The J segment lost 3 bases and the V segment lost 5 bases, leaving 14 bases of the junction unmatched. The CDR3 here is CATSRHTTTTGDTEAFF. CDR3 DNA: TGTGCCACCAGCCGACACACCACCACGACAGGGGACACTGAAGCTTTCTTT. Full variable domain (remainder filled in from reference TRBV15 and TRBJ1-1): DAMVIQNPRYQVTQFGKPVTLSCSQTLNHNVMYWYQQKSSQAPKLLFHYYDKDFNNEADTPDNFQSRRPNTSFCFLDIRSPGLGDTAMYLCATSRHTTTTGDTEAFFGQGTRLTVV.

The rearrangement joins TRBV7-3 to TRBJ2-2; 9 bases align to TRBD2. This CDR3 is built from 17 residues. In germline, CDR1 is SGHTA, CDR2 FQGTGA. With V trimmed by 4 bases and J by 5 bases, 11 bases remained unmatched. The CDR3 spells CASSSDTSGRSTGELFF. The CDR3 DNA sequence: TGTGCCAGCAGCTCCGACACCAGCGGGAGGTCGACCGGGGAGCTGTTTTTT.

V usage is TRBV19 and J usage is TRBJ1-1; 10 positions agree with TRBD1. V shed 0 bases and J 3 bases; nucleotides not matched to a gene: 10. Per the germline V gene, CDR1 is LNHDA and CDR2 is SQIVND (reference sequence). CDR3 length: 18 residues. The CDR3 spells CASSIDRRTGGGDTEAFF. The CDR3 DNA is TGTGCCAGTAGTATAGATCGACGGACAGGGGGAGGTGACACTGAAGCTTTCTTT.

The CDR3 here is CASSMRRGQGNEQYF. The DNA for the CDR3 is TGTGCCAGCAGTATGCGTAGGGGGCAAGGAAACGAGCAGTACTTC. The rearrangement joins TRBV5-5 to TRBJ2-7, with 7 bases fitting TRBD1. The V and J ends lost 5 bases and 5 bases, in that order; junction bases with no gene match: 13. CDR3 size: 15 residues. Germline values: CDR1 SGHKS, CDR2 YYEKEE (reference sequence). Full variable domain (missing parts from reference TRBV5-5 and TRBJ2-7): DAGVTQSPTHLIKTRGQQVTLRCSPISGHKSVSWYQQVLGQGPQFIFQYYEKEERGRGNFPDRFSARQFPNYSSELNVNALLLGDSALYLCASSMRRGQGNEQYFGPGTRLTVT.

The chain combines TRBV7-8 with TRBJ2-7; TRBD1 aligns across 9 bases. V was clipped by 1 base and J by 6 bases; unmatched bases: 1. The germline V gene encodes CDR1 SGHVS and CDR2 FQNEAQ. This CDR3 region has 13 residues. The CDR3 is CASSLDRGREQYF. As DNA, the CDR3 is TGTGCCAGCAGCTTAGACAGGGGGCGCGAGCAGTACTTC.

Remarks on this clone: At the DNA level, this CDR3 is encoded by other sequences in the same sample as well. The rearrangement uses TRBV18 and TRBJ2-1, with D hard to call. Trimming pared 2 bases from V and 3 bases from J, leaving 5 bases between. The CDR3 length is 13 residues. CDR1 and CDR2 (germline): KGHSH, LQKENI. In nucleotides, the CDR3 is TGTGCCAGCTCACCAGGCAGCTACAATGAGCAGTTCTTC. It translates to CASSPGSYNEQFF.

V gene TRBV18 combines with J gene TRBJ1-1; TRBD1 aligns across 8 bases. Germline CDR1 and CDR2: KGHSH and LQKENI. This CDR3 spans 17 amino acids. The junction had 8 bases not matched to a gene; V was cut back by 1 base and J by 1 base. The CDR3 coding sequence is TGTGCCAGCTCACCACAGGCCAGGGGGCGAGGGAACACTGAAGCTTTCTTT. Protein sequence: CASSPQARGRGNTEAFF. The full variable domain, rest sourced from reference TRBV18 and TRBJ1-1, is NAGVMQNPRHLVRRRGQEARLRCSPMKGHSHVYWYRQLPEEGLKFMVYLQKENIIDESGMPKERFSAEFPKEGPSILRIQQVVRGDSAAYFCASSPQARGRGNTEAFFGQGTRLTVV.

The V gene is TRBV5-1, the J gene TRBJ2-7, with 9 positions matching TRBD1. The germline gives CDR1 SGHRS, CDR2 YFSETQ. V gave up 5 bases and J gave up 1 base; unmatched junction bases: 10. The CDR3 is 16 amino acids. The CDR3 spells CASRGTGGLASYEQYF. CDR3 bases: TGCGCCAGCAGAGGAACAGGGGGCTTGGCTTCCTACGAGCAGTACTTC.

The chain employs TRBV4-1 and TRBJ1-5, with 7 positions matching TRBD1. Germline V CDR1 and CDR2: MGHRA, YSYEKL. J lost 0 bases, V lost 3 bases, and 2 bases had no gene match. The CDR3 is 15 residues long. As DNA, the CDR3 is TGCGCCAGCAGCCACAGGGGGAATAGCAATCAGCCCCAGCATTTT. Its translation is CASSHRGNSNQPQHF.

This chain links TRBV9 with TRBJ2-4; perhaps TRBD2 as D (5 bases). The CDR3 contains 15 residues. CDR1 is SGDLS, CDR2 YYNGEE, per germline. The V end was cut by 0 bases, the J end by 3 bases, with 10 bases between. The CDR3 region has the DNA TGTGCCAGCAGCGTAGGAGGGAGTGGCAAAAACATTCAGTACTTC. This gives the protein CASSVGGSGKNIQYF.

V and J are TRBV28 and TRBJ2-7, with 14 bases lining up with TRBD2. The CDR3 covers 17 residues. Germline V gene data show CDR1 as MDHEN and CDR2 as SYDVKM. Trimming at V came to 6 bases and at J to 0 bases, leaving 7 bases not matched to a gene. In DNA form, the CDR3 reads TGTGCCAGCAGAGGGACTAGCGGGAGCGGAAGCTCCTACGAGCAGTACTTC. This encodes CASRGTSGSGSSYEQYF.

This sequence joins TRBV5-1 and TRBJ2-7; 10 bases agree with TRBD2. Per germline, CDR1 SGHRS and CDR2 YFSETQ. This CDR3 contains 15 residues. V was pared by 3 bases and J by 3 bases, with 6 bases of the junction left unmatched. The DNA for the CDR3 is TGCGCCAGCAGCTGGACTCTAGCGGGAGACTACGAGCAGTACTTC. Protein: CASSWTLAGDYEQYF.

CDR3 coding DNA: TGTGCCAGCTCACCAGGGGTCGGGACAGTAGTCACCATCTCTGGAAACACCATATATTTT. Protein product: CASSPGVGTVVTISGNTIYF. This chain uses TRBV18 with TRBJ1-3; 7 nucleotides match TRBD1. Germline values: CDR1 KGHSH, CDR2 LQKENI. J lost 0 bases, V lost 2 bases, and 16 bases had no gene match. The CDR3 is 20 residues long.

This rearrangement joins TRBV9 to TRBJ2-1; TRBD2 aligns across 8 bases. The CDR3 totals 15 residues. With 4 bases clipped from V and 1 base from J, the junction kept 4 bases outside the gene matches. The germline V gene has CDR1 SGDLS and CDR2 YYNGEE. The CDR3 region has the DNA TGTGCCAGCAGCCCGGGGGGGCCATCCTACAATGAGCAGTTCTTC. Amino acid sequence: CASSPGGPSYNEQFF.

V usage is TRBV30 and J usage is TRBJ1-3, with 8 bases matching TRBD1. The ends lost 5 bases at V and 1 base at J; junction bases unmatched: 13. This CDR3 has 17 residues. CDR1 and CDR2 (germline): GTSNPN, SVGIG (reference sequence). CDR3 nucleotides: TGTGCCTGGGCTGGACAGGGCCCTCTTAAATCTGGAAACACCATATATTTT. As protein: CAWAGQGPLKSGNTIYF.

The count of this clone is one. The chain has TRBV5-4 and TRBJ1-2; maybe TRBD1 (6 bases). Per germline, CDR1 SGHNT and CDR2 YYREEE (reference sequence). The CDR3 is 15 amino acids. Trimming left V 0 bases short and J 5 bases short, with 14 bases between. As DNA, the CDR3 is TGTGCCAGCAGCTTGGAGTTACAGGGAATATATGGCTACACCTTC. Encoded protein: CASSLELQGIYGYTF.

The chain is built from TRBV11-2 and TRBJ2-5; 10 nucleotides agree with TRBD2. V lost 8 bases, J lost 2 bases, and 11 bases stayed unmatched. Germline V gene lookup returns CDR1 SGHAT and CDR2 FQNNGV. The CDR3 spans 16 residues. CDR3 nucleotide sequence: TGTGCCAGCCAAAGGCTAGCGGGAGTCGGGCAAGAGACCCAGTACTTC. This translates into CASQRLAGVGQETQYF.

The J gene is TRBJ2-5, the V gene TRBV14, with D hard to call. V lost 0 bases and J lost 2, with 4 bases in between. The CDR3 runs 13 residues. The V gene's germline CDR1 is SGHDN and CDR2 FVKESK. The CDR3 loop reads CASSQDRQETQYF. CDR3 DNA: TGTGCCAGCAGCCAAGACAGGCAAGAGACCCAGTACTTC.

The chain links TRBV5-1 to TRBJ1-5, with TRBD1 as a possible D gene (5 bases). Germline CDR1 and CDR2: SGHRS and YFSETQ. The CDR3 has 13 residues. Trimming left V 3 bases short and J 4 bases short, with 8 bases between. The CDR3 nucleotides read TGCGCCAGCAGCTGGGACCTTAATCAGCCCCAGCATTTT. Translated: CASSWDLNQPQHF.

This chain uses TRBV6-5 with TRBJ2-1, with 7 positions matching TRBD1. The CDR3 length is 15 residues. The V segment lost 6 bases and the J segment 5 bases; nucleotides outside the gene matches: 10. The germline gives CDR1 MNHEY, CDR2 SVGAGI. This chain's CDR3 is CASRQTGTDNNEQFF. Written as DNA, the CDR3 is TGTGCCAGCAGGCAAACCGGGACAGATAACAATGAGCAGTTCTTC.

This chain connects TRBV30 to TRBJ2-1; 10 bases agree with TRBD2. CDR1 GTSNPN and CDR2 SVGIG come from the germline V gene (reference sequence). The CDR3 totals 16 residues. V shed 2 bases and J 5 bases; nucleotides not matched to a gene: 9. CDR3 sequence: CAWSQGLATPNNEQFF. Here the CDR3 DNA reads TGTGCCTGGAGTCAGGGACTAGCGACACCCAACAATGAGCAGTTCTTC.

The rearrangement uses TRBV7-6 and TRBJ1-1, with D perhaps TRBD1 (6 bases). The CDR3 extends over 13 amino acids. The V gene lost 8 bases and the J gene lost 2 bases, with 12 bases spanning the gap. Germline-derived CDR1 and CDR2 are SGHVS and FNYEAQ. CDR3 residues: CASAQGINTEAFF. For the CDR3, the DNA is TGTGCCAGCGCGCAGGGGATCAACACTGAAGCTTTCTTT.

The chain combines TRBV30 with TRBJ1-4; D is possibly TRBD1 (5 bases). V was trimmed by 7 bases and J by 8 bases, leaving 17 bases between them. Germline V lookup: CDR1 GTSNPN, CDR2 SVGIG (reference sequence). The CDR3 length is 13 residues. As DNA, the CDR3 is TGTGCCTCCCACAGGAACCCTTTAGAAAAACTGTTTTTT. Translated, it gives CASHRNPLEKLFF.

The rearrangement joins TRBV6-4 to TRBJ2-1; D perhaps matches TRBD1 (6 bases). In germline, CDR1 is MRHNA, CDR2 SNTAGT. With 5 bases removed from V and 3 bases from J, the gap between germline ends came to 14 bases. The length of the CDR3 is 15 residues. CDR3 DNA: TGTGCCAGCAGTCACAATCCGACAGGCTACAATGAGCAGTTCTTC. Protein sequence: CASSHNPTGYNEQFF.

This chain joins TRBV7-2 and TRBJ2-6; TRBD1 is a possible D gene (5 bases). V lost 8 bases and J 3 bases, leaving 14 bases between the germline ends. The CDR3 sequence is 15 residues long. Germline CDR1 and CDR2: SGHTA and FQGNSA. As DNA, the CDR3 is TGTGCCAGCGCCTCCCAGGGTCTTGGGGCCAACGTCCTGACTTTC. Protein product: CASASQGLGANVLTF.

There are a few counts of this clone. Here the CDR3 reads CASSIRVRGYTF. As DNA, the CDR3 is TGTGCCAGCAGTATCAGGGTCCGGGGCTACACCTTC. The chain joins TRBV28 to TRBJ1-2; the D gene is possibly TRBD1 (5 bases). The CDR3 totals 12 residues. V was clipped by 5 bases and J by 8 bases, with 12 bases between them. Germline V CDR1 and CDR2: MDHEN, SYDVKM.

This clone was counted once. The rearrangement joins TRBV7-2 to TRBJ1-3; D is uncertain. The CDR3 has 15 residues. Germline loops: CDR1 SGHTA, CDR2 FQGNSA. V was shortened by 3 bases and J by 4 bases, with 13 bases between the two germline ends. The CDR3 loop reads CASSFTHLVGNTIYF. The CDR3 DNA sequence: TGTGCCAGCAGCTTCACCCATCTGGTCGGAAACACCATATATTTT. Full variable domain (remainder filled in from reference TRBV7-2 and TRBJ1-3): GAGVSQSPSNKVTEKGKDVELRCDPISGHTALYWYRQSLGQGLEFLIYFQGNSAPDKSGLPSDRFSAERTGGSVSTLTIQRTQQEDSAVYLCASSFTHLVGNTIYFGEGSWLTVV.

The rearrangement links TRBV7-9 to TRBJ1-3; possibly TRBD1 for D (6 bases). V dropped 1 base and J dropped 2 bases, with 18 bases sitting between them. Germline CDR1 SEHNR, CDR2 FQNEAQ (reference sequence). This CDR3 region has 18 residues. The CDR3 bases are TGTGCCAGCAGCTTAGGGGCGGTGAAGGGGGGACCTGGAAACACCATATATTTT. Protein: CASSLGAVKGGPGNTIYF.

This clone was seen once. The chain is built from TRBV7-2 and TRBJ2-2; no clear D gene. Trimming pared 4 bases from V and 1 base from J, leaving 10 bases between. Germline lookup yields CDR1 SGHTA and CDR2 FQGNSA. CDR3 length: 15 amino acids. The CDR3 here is CASSSRAQNTGELFF. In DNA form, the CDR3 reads TGTGCCAGCAGCTCTCGGGCTCAGAACACCGGGGAGCTGTTTTTT.

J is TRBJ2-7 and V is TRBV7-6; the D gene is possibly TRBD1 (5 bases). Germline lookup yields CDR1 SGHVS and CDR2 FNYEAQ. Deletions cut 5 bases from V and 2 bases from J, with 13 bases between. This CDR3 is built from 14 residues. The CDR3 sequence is CASSPKGYTYEQYF. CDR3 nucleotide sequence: TGTGCCAGCAGCCCCAAGGGGTATACCTACGAGCAGTACTTC. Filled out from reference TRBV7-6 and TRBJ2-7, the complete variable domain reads GAGVSQSPRYKVTKRGQDVALRCDPISGHVSLYWYRQALGQGPEFLTYFNYEAQQDKSGLPNDRFSAERPEGSISTLTIQRTEQRDSAMYRCASSPKGYTYEQYFGPGTRLTVT.